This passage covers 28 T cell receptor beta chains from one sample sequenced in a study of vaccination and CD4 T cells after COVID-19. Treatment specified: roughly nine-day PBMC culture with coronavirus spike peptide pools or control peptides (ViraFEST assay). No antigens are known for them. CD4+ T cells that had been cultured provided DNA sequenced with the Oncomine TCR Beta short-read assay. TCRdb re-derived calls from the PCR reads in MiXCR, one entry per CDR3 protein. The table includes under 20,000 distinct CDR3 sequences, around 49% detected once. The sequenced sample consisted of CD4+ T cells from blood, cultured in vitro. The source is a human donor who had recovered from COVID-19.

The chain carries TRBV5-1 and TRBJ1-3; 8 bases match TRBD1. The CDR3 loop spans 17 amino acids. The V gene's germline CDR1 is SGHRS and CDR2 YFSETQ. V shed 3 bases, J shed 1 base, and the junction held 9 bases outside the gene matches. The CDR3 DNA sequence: TGCGCCAGCAGCTGGGACAGGCTGAGGGGTTCTGGAAACACCATATATTTT. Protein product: CASSWDRLRGSGNTIYF.

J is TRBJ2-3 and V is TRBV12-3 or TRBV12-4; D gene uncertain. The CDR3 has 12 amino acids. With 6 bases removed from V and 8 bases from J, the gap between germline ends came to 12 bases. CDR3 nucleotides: TGTGCCAGCAGCCCAACACGAGGTACGCAGTATTTT. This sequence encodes CASSPTRGTQYF.

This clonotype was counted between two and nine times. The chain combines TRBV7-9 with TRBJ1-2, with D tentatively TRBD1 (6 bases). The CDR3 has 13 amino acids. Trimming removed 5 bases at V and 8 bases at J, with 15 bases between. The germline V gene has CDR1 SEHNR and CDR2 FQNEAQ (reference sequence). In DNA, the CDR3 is TGTGCCAGCAGCCCACTAGGGGGGCCCGGCTACACCTTC. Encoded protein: CASSPLGGPGYTF.

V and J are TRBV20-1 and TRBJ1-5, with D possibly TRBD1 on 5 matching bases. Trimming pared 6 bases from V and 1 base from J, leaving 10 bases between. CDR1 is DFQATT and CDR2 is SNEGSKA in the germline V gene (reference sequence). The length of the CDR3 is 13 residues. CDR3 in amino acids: CSAIGGSNQPQHF. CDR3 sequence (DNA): TGCAGTGCCATCGGGGGGAGCAATCAGCCCCAGCATTTT.

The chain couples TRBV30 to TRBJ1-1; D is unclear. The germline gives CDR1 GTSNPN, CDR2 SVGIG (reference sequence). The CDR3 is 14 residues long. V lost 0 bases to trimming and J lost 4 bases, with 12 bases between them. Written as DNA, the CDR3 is TGTGCCTGGAGTGTGTTGTCGGTGGGCACTGAAGCTTTCTTT. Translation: CAWSVLSVGTEAFF.

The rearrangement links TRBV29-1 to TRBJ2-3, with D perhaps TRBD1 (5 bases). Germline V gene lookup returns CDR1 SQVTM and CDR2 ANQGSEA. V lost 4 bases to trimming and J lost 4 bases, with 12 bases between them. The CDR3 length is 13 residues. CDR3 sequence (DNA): TGCAGCGTTGCCCAGGGTTGGGCAGATACGCAGTATTTT. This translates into CSVAQGWADTQYF.

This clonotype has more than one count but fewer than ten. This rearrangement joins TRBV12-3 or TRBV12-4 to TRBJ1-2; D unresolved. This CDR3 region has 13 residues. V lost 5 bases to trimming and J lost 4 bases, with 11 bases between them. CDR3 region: CASSPQTIYGYTF. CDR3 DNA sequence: TGTGCCAGCAGTCCCCAGACTATCTATGGCTACACCTTC.

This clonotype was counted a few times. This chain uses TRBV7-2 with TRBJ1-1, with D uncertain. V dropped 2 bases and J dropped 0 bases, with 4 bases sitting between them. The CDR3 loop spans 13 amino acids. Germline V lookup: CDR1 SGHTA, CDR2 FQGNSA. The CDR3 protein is CASSLLMNTEAFF. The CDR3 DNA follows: TGTGCCAGCAGCTTATTGATGAACACTGAAGCTTTCTTT.

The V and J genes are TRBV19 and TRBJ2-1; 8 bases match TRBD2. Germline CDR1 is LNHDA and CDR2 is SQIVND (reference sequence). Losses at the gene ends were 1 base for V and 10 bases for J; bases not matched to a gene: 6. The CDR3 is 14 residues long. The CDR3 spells CASSIGTSPEEQFF. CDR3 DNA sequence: TGTGCCAGTAGTATAGGGACTAGCCCGGAGGAGCAGTTCTTC.

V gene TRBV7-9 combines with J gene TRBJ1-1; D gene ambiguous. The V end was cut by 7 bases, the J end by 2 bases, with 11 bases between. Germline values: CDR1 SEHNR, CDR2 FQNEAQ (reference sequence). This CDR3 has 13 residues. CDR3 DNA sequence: TGTGCCAGCATAAAGGACTCTAACACTGAAGCTTTCTTT. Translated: CASIKDSNTEAFF.

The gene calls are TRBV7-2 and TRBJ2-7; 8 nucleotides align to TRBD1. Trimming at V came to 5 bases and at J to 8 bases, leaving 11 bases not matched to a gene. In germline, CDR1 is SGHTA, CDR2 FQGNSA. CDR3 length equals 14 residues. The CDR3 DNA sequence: TGTGCCAGCAGCCAAGGACAGGGCCCCATCCAGCAGTACTTC. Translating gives CASSQGQGPIQQYF.

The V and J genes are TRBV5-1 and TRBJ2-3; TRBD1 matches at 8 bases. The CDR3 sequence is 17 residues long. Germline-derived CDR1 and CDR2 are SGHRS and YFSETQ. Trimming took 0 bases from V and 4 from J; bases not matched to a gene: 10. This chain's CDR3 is CASSLGARQGAADTQYF. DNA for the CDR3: TGCGCCAGCAGCTTGGGGGCCCGGCAGGGGGCAGCAGATACGCAGTATTTT.

The CDR3 nucleotides read TGCAGTGCTCGGGATTGGGCAGGGGTGGGCGAGCAGTACTTC. It encodes CSARDWAGVGEQYF. The chain joins TRBV20-1 to TRBJ2-7, with D tentatively TRBD1 (6 bases). The CDR3 length is 14 residues. CDR1 is DFQATT, CDR2 SNEGSKA, per germline (reference sequence). V was clipped by 5 bases and J by 6 bases, with 20 bases between them.

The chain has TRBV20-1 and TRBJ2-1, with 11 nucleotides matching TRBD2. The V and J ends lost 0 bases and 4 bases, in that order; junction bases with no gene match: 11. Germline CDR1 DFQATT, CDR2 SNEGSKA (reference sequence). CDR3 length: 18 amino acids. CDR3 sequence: CSARDLRSSGRNYNEQFF. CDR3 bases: TGCAGTGCTAGAGATCTACGGTCTAGCGGGAGGAATTACAATGAGCAGTTCTTC.

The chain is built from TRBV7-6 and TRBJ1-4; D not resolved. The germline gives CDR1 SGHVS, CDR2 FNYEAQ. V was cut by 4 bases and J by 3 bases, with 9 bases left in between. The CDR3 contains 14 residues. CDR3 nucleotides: TGTGCCAGCAGCTCAAGTCCCTCTAATGAAAAACTGTTTTTT. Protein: CASSSSPSNEKLFF.

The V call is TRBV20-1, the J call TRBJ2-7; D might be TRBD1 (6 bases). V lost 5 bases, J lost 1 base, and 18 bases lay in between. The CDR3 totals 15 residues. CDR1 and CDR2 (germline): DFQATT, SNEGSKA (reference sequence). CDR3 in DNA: TGCAGTGCTCGCGCGCCGGGACACACTTCCTACGAGCAGTACTTC. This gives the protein CSARAPGHTSYEQYF.

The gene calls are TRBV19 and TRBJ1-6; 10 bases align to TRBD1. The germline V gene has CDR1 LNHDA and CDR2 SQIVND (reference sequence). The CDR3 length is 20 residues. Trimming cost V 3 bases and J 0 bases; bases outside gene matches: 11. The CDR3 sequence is CASSIPRDRGMSSYNSPLHF. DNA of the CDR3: TGTGCCAGTAGTATCCCCCGGGACAGGGGAATGAGCTCCTATAATTCACCCCTCCACTTT.

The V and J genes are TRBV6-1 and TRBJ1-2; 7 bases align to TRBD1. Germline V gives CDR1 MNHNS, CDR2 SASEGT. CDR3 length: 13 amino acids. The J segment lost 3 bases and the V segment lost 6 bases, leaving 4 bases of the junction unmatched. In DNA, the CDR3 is TGTGCCAGCAGGGATGGGACAGACTATGGCTACACCTTC. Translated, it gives CASRDGTDYGYTF.

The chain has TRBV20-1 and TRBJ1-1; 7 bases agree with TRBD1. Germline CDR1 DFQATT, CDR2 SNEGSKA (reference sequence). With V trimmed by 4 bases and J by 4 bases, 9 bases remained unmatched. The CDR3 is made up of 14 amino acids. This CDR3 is CSATSTGAATEAFF. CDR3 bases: TGCAGTGCTACTTCTACAGGGGCTGCCACTGAAGCTTTCTTT.

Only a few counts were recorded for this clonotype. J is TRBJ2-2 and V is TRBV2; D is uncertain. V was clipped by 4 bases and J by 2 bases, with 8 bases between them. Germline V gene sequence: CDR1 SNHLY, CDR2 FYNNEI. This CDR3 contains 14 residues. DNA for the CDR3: TGTGCCAGCAGTGTGGCCAGCAACACCGGGGAGCTGTTTTTT. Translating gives CASSVASNTGELFF.

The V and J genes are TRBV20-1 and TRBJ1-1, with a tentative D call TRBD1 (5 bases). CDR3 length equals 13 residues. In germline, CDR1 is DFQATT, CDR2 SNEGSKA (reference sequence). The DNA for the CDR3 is TGCAGCCCAACCCAGGGATTGAACACTGAAGCTTTCTTT. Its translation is CSPTQGLNTEAFF.

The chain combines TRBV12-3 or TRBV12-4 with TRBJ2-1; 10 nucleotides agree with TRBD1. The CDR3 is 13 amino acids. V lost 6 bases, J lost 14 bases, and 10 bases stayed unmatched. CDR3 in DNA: TGTGCCAGCAGCCTTGGCCTGACAGGGGGCAAGTTCTTC. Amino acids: CASSLGLTGGKFF.

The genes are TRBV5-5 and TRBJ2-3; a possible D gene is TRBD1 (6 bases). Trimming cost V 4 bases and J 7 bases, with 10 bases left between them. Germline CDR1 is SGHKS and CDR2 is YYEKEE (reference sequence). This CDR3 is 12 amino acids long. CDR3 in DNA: TGTGCCAGCAGCATACAGGGCTATACGCAGTATTTT. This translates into CASSIQGYTQYF.

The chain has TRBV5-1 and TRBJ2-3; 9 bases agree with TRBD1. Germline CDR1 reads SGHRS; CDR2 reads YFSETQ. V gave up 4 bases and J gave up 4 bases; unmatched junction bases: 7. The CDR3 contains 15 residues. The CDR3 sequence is CASSTRQGVADTQYF. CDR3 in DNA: TGCGCCAGCAGCACAAGACAGGGGGTCGCAGATACGCAGTATTTT. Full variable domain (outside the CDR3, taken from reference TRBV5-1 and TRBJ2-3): KAGVTQTPRYLIKTRGQQVTLSCSPISGHRSVSWYQQTPGQGLQFLFEYFSETQRNKGNFPGRFSGRQFSNSRSEMNVSTLELGDSALYLCASSTRQGVADTQYFGPGTRLTVL.

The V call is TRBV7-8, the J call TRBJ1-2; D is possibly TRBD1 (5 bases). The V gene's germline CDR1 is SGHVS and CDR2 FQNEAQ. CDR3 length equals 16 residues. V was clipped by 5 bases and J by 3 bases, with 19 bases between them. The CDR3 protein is CASSLSRDPGYYGYTF. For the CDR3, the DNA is TGTGCCAGCAGCCTTTCTCGGGACCCGGGGTACTATGGCTACACCTTC.

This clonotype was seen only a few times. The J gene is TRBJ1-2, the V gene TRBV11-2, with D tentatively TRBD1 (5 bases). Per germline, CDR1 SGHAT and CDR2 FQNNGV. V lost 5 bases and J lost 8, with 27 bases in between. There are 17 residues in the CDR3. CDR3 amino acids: CASSLTPFMAGTGGYTF. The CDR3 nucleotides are TGTGCCAGCAGCCTTACCCCCTTCATGGCGGGGACGGGAGGCTACACCTTC.

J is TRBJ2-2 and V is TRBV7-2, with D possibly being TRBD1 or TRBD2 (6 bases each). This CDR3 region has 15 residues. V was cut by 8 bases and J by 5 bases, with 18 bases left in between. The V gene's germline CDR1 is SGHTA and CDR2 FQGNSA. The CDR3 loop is CASPEEGVRTGELFF. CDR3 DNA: TGTGCCAGCCCAGAGGAGGGGGTCAGGACCGGGGAGCTGTTTTTT. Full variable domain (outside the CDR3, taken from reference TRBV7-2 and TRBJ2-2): GAGVSQSPSNKVTEKGKDVELRCDPISGHTALYWYRQSLGQGLEFLIYFQGNSAPDKSGLPSDRFSAERTGGSVSTLTIQRTQQEDSAVYLCASPEEGVRTGELFFGEGSRLTVL.

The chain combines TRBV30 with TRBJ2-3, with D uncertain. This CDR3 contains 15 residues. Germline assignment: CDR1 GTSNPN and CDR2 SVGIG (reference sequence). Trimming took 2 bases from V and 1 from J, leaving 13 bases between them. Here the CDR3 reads CAWSSPRIGTDTQYF. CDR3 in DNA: TGTGCCTGGAGTAGCCCCAGAATCGGCACAGATACGCAGTATTTT.